Listed below are T cell receptor beta chains from one sample, sequenced in a study of T cells in narcolepsy. Only in-frame clones appear in the TCRdb table, and some are missing; sequencing was by immunoSEQ multiplex PCR. Here the sample spans just over 20,000 clones, under 95% being singletons. The sequencing input was CD45RA- memory CD4+ T cells from PBMCs. The receptors were gathered from a human donor with narcolepsy. The CDR3 runs from the conserved cysteine through the conserved F or W. A D gene is named only where the DNA matches it firmly. The size field is filled for only some rows; it gives once, few, many or a size class.

TRBV28	NA	NA	TRBJ1-2	TGTGCCAGCACCCCTCTAGAGAGGGTTAACTATGGCTACACCTTC	CASTPLERVNYGYTF
TRBV14	NA	NA	TRBJ1-3	TGTGCCAGCAGCCCTCGGACTGGTGGAAACACCATATATTTT	CASSPRTGGNTIYF
TRBV7-9	NA	TRBD1	TRBJ2-7	TGTGCCAGCAGCCCAGACTCAGGGACAGGGGCATCCGAGCAGTACTTC	CASSPDSGTGASEQYF
TRBV5-4	NA	NA	TRBJ1-1	TGTGCCAGCAGCTTGAGGGCGGGGGGGGGAGCTTTCTTT	CASSLRAGGGAFF
TRBV9	NA	NA	TRBJ2-1	TGTGCCAGCAGCGTAAGGGTGGAACCCTACAATGAGCAGTTCTTC	CASSVRVEPYNEQFF
TRBV2	NA	NA	TRBJ2-6	TGTGCCAGCAGGCCGACGGCCAACGTCCTGACTTTC	CASRPTANVLTF
TRBV28	NA	TRBD2	TRBJ2-5	TGTGCCAGCAGTACAACAACGGGACTAGCGGGAGTGAAAGAGACCCAGTACTTC	CASSTTTGLAGVKETQYF
TRBV19	NA	TRBD1	TRBJ1-5	TGTGCCAGTAGCCCTCGGGACAGGGGCAAAGATCAGCCCCAGCATTTT	CASSPRDRGKDQPQHF
TRBV4-3	NA	TRBD1	TRBJ1-2	TGCGCCAGCAGCCATGGGGCAGGGGGAGAGGATGGCTACACCTTC	CASSHGAGGEDGYTF
TRBV28	NA	NA	TRBJ2-2	TGTGCCGGCAGTTACGCCGGACAGATGAACACCGGGGAGCTGTTTTTT	CAGSYAGQMNTGELFF
TRBV5-6	NA	NA	TRBJ1-5	TGTGCCAGCAGCTTGGGATCGACCTGGGGCAATCAGCCCCAGCATTTT	CASSLGSTWGNQPQHF
TRBV5-6	NA	NA	TRBJ1-2	TGTGCCAGCAGCTTGGCCTCGGACTCCTATGGCTACACCTTC	CASSLASDSYGYTF
TRBV28	NA	NA	TRBJ2-7	TGTGCCAGCAGTTTATTGCAGGGGAACTACGAGCAGTACTTC	CASSLLQGNYEQYF
TRBV28	NA	NA	TRBJ1-4	TGTGCCAGCAATGGACTGAATGAAAAACTGTTTTTT	CASNGLNEKLFF
TRBV11-2	NA	NA	TRBJ2-3	TGTGCCAGCAGCTTTCCCAGGAGGGGGAGGGGAGATTCAGATACGCAGTATTTT	CASSFPRRGRGDSDTQYF
TRBV7-9	NA	NA	TRBJ2-7	TGTGCCAGCAGCTTAGATGGGGGGGCGGCTCTCTCCGAGCAGTACTTC	CASSLDGGAALSEQYF
TRBV5-1	once	NA	TRBJ2-3	TGCGCCAGCAGCTTGGCTCTAGCCGTAAGGGATACGCAGTATTTT	CASSLALAVRDTQYF
TRBV7-2	NA	NA	TRBJ1-2	TGTGCCAGCAGCTTAGGACAGTCGTACTATGGCTACACCTTC	CASSLGQSYYGYTF
TRBV28	NA	NA	TRBJ2-3	TGTGCCAGCAGTTTAAGATTGCGGACAGTTAGCACAGATACGCAGTATTTT	CASSLRLRTVSTDTQYF
TRBV11-2	NA	NA	TRBJ2-7	TGTGCCAGCAGCTCCGGACAGTCCCACCCCTACTCCTACGAGCAGTACTTC	CASSSGQSHPYSYEQYF
TRBV11-2	NA	NA	TRBJ1-1	TGTGCCAGCAGCGAGAGGCCCTCAGCCGAGACTTTCTTT	CASSERPSAETFF
TRBV6-7	NA	TRBD1	TRBJ1-2	TGTGCCAGCAGTTCCGGGACAGGGTTCGATGGCTACACCTTC	CASSSGTGFDGYTF
TRBV11-2	NA	TRBD1	TRBJ2-2	TGTGCCAGCAGGCCTCCAGGCAGGGGGCTCCCCGGGGAGCTGTTTTTT	CASRPPGRGLPGELFF
TRBV11-2	NA	NA	TRBJ2-1	TGTGCCAGCAGATTCCTCAGGGGGAGGGCCGGCAATGAGCAGTTCTTC	CASRFLRGRAGNEQFF
TRBV7-9	NA	NA	TRBJ2-1	TGTGCCAGCAGCCCTCGTTGGGGTCCCAATGAGCAGTTCTTC	CASSPRWGPNEQFF
TRBV11-2	NA	NA	TRBJ2-1	TGTGCCAGCAGCTTACAGGGCGCCCACAATGAGCAGTTCTTC	CASSLQGAHNEQFF
TRBV4-2	NA	TRBD2	TRBJ2-5	TGTGCCAGCAGCCGGGAGGCTAGCGGGGAGGGCCCCTTTCAAGAGACCCAGTACTTC	CASSREASGEGPFQETQYF
TRBV6-6	NA	TRBD2	TRBJ2-5	TGTGCCAGCAGGCGGGAGGGCCTTGGAGAGACCCAGTACTTC	CASRREGLGETQYF
TRBV2	NA	NA	TRBJ1-4	TGTGCCAGCAGTCTAGACAGGAGTAATGAAAAACTGTTTTTT	CASSLDRSNEKLFF
TRBV9	NA	NA	TRBJ1-2	TGTGCCAGCAGTCTCGCCGACGGGGCGGGCTACACCTTC	CASSLADGAGYTF
TRBV11-3	NA	NA	TRBJ2-2	TGTGCCAGCAGCTTATCTCCCTGGGACTCGCGGGGCACCGGGGAGCTGTTTTTT	CASSLSPWDSRGTGELFF
TRBV6-4	NA	NA	TRBJ2-7	TGTGCCAGCAGGGCCTACCCCGATTCCACCTACGAGCAGTACTTC	CASRAYPDSTYEQYF
TRBV9	NA	TRBD2	TRBJ2-7	TGTGCCAGCAGCGCTGGGACTAGCGGGAGATACGAGCAGTACTTC	CASSAGTSGRYEQYF
TRBV5-1	NA	TRBD1	TRBJ1-2	TGCGCCAGCAGCTTGGCCTGGCAGGGGGCCTATGGCTACACCTTC	CASSLAWQGAYGYTF
TRBV28	NA	TRBD1	TRBJ1-1	TGTGCCAGCAGTTTAGTGGGACAGCGGCATGAAGCTTTCTTT	CASSLVGQRHEAFF
TRBV5-6	NA	TRBD1	TRBJ1-1	TGTGCCAGCAGCTTGGGACAGGGAGGTTTCATGAACACTGAAGCTTTCTTT	CASSLGQGGFMNTEAFF
TRBV5-6	NA	NA	TRBJ2-7	TGTGCCAGCATGGACTGGCTCACCTACGAGCAGTACTTC	CASMDWLTYEQYF
TRBV4-1	NA	TRBD2	TRBJ2-3	TGCGCCAGCAGAAGACTAGCGGGAGTCACAGATACGCAGTATTTT	CASRRLAGVTDTQYF
TRBV14	once	TRBD2	TRBJ2-3	TGTGCCAGCAGCCAAGATGGGACTAGCGGACTCACAGATACGCAGTATTTT	CASSQDGTSGLTDTQYF
TRBV2	NA	TRBD1	TRBJ2-5	TGTGCCAGCATGGTCCGGGACAGGGAAGAGACCCAGTACTTC	CASMVRDREETQYF
TRBV19	NA	NA	TRBJ2-7	TGTGCCAGTAGTACTAGGGGAAGGGTGGTTTTC	CASSTRGRVVF
TRBV25-1	NA	NA	TRBJ2-7	TGTGCCAGCAGAGATAACTACGAGCAGTACTTC	CASRDNYEQYF
TRBV5-1	once	NA	TRBJ1-4	TGCGCCAGCAGCTCGGAGGGAGCAACTAATGAAAAACTGTTTTTT	CASSSEGATNEKLFF
TRBV19	NA	NA	TRBJ2-5	TGTGCCAGTACCTCTAGCGCTCAAGAGACCCAGTACTTC	CASTSSAQETQYF
TRBV5-6	NA	TRBD1	TRBJ2-1	TGTGCCAGCAGCCTTCGTTCAACAGGGGGAAGGGATGAGCAGTTCTTC	CASSLRSTGGRDEQFF
TRBV19	NA	TRBD1	TRBJ1-5	TGTGCCAGTAGTATAAGGGGACAGGGGAGACCCAATCAGCCCCAGCATTTT	CASSIRGQGRPNQPQHF
TRBV29-1	once	NA	TRBJ2-3	TGCAGCGTTGAAGGGGGGCGCGGCACAGATACGCAGTATTTT	CSVEGGRGTDTQYF
TRBV18	NA	TRBD1	TRBJ2-5	TGTGCCAGCTCATCGGGACAGGTGATCCAAGAGACCCAGTACTTC	CASSSGQVIQETQYF
TRBV14	once	NA	TRBJ1-4	TGTGCCAGCAGCCGGACGTATGAAAAACTGTTTTTT	CASSRTYEKLFF
TRBV19	NA	NA	TRBJ1-3	TGTGCCAGTAGTACCGGGACGGCGAGCTCTGGAAACACCATATATTTT	CASSTGTASSGNTIYF
TRBV7-8	NA	TRBD1	TRBJ1-1	TGTGCCAGCAGCTTAGTAAGCAGGGGGGACACTGAAGCTTTCTTT	CASSLVSRGDTEAFF
TRBV7-9	NA	NA	TRBJ1-4	TGTGCCAGCAGCCGATCTAGGTTCCCGAGGGCTAATGAAAAACTGTTTTTT	CASSRSRFPRANEKLFF
TRBV10-3	NA	NA	TRBJ2-7	TGTGCCATCAGTGAGTCAGTCGGGCCAGGCCAATTATTCGGTTCGGACGAGCAGTACTTC	CAISESVGPGQLFGSDEQYF
TRBV4-1	once	NA	TRBJ1-1	TGCGCCAGCAGCCAGGGGACACCAACCCGAGGTGAAGCTTTCTTT	CASSQGTPTRGEAFF
TRBV5-4	NA	TRBD1	TRBJ2-7	TGTGCCAGCAGCTTCGGACAGGGTCCCTCCTACGAGCAGTACTTC	CASSFGQGPSYEQYF